The 20 T cell receptor beta chains in this list originate from one sample, sequenced in a study of regulatory T cells in long-lasting Graves disease. The time point here: persistent/refractory GD, antithyroid drugs over 5 years with positive TRAb. PBMC RNA served as the TCR library source. Relying on iRepertoire HTBI primers and Arm-PCR of CDR3 regions, the team built TCR beta libraries. From the multiplex PCR reads, TCRdb called clonotypes with MiXCR, one entry per CDR3 protein. The table lists about 470,000 distinct CDR3 sequences, roughly a fifth of them singletons. The starting material was peripheral blood mononuclear cells (PBMCs), obtained when the disease was refractory, from a patient treated with antithyroid drugs. Every receptor here comes from a female donor with Graves disease.

This clonotype was found many times. The J gene is TRBJ2-7, the V gene TRBV28; D is perhaps TRBD1 or TRBD2 (5 bases each). The CDR3 has 12 amino acids. V was pared by 7 bases and J by 6 bases, with 13 bases between. Germline CDR1 reads MDHEN; CDR2 reads SYDVKM. CDR3 amino acids: CASKGTTREQYF. Written as DNA, the CDR3 is TGTGCCAGCAAGGGGACCACGCGCGAGCAGTACTTC.

This clonotype was found a few times. The DNA of the CDR3 is TGTGCCAGCAGCTTGTCGGTCGGGCAAAACACCGGGGAGCTGTTTTTT. Its protein is CASSLSVGQNTGELFF. This chain uses TRBV7-9 with TRBJ2-2; D is unresolved. CDR3 size: 16 residues. Germline V CDR1 and CDR2: SEHNR, FQNEAQ (reference sequence). Between the trimmed V and J ends, which lost 3 bases and 2 bases, there was a span of 13 bases.

Note on this clonotype: A clone one base away is much larger, so this may be a read error. The J gene is TRBJ1-2, the V gene TRBV11-2; a weak D match, TRBD1 (6 bases). Germline V gene data show CDR1 as SGHAT and CDR2 as FQNNGV. The CDR3 contains 11 residues. The CDR3 bases are TGTGCCAGCAGCCCCGATGGGGGCTACGCCTTC. Translated: CASSPDGGYAF. The full variable domain, with the rest looked up from reference TRBV11-2 and TRBJ1-2, is EAGVAQSPRYKIIEKRQSVAFWCNPISGHATLYWYQQILGQGPKLLIQFQNNGVVDDSQLPKDRFSAERLKGVDSTLKIQPAKLEDSAVYLCASSPDGGYAFGSGTRLTVV.

V and J are TRBV7-2 and TRBJ2-5; 10 bases match TRBD1. From germline, CDR1 is SGHTA and CDR2 FQGNSA. V lost 5 bases and J lost 4; bases outside the gene matches: 13. The CDR3 sequence is 17 residues long. The CDR3 protein is CASSPLPGQGMGETQYF. The CDR3 DNA sequence: TGTGCCAGCAGCCCGTTACCGGGACAGGGGATGGGAGAGACCCAGTACTTC.

The rearrangement uses TRBV6-5 and TRBJ2-2; the D gene is possibly TRBD2 (6 bases). CDR3 length: 18 amino acids. Germline V lookup: CDR1 MNHEY, CDR2 SVGAGI. Between the trimmed V and J ends, which lost 3 bases and 1 base, there was a span of 18 bases. The CDR3 spells CASSYSPLAFLNTGELFF. DNA of the CDR3: TGTGCCAGCAGTTATAGCCCCCTAGCGTTCCTGAACACCGGGGAGCTGTTTTTT.

The J gene is TRBJ2-2, the V gene TRBV20-1; 10 positions agree with TRBD2. J gave up 6 bases and V 0 bases, and 4 bases lay outside the gene matches. The CDR3 covers 15 residues. Germline V gene sequence: CDR1 DFQATT, CDR2 SNEGSKA (reference sequence). As DNA, the CDR3 is TGCAGTGCTAGAGATGCACTAGCGGGATCCGGGGAGCTGTTTTTT. The encoded protein is CSARDALAGSGELFF.

This clonotype came up many times. J is TRBJ2-5 and V is TRBV20-1; D uncertain. V was shortened by 1 base and J by 2 bases, with 11 bases between the two germline ends. Germline-derived CDR1 and CDR2 are DFQATT and SNEGSKA (reference sequence). The CDR3 contains 14 residues. CDR3 in DNA: TGCAGTGCTAGAGGGCTTAGGGAACAAGAGACCCAGTACTTC. It is translated as CSARGLREQETQYF.

This clonotype was detected a few times. This chain uses TRBV11-2 with TRBJ2-3; 9 bases match TRBD2. This CDR3 has 15 amino acids. In germline, CDR1 is SGHAT, CDR2 FQNNGV. Trimming removed 4 bases from V and 6 bases from J; junction bases left unmatched: 8. The CDR3 DNA is TGTGCCAGCAGCTCTATAGCGGGGGCCACGGATACGCAGTATTTT. Translating gives CASSSIAGATDTQYF. Full variable domain (outside the CDR3, taken from reference TRBV11-2 and TRBJ2-3): EAGVAQSPRYKIIEKRQSVAFWCNPISGHATLYWYQQILGQGPKLLIQFQNNGVVDDSQLPKDRFSAERLKGVDSTLKIQPAKLEDSAVYLCASSSIAGATDTQYFGPGTRLTVL.

This clonotype was observed at least ten times. The chain couples TRBV2 to TRBJ2-7, with D hard to call. Trimming took 4 bases from V and 3 from J, leaving 7 bases between them. The CDR3 runs to 12 residues. The germline CDR1 and CDR2 sequences are SNHLY and FYNNEI. CDR3 sequence reads: CASSGAGYEQYF. In DNA, the CDR3 is TGTGCCAGCAGTGGGGCAGGCTACGAGCAGTACTTC.

This clonotype was found a few times. The chain links TRBV6-1 to TRBJ1-2, with D perhaps TRBD1 (6 bases). The V and J ends lost 7 bases and 7 bases respectively, with 16 bases between them. The CDR3 is 13 residues long. Germline CDR1 reads MNHNS; CDR2 reads SASEGT. The chain's CDR3 is CASTDGGAGGYTF. The CDR3, as DNA: TGTGCCAGCACCGACGGGGGGGCGGGTGGCTACACCTTC.

The gene calls are TRBV7-9 and TRBJ2-7; 8 nucleotides line up with TRBD2. J was trimmed by 4 bases and V by 4 bases; bases with no gene match: 9. The CDR3 runs 15 residues. Germline V gene sequence: CDR1 SEHNR, CDR2 FQNEAQ (reference sequence). The DNA of the CDR3 is TGTGCCAGCAGCTCTCCGGGGGGGCTCTTTTACGAGCAGTACTTC. Amino acids: CASSSPGGLFYEQYF.

This clonotype showed up many times. The CDR3 region is CATSVEAGVNQPQHF. CDR3 bases: TGTGCCACCAGCGTCGAGGCAGGGGTCAATCAGCCCCAGCATTTT. The rearrangement links TRBV15 to TRBJ1-5; tentative D call: TRBD1 (6 bases). Deletions cut 5 bases from V and 3 bases from J, with 14 bases between. The CDR3 has 15 residues. Per the germline V gene, CDR1 is LNHNV and CDR2 is YYDKDF (reference sequence).

This clonotype came up a few times. The V and J genes are TRBV4-1 and TRBJ1-1; no clear D. The CDR3 length is 17 residues. Trimming pared 0 bases from V and 5 bases from J, leaving 19 bases between. CDR1 MGHRA and CDR2 YSYEKL come from the germline V gene. The chain's CDR3 is CASSQDQPEARRTEAFF. In DNA, the CDR3 is TGCGCCAGCAGCCAAGACCAGCCGGAGGCTAGGAGGACTGAAGCTTTCTTT.

V usage is TRBV30 and J usage is TRBJ2-1, with D hard to call. Germline CDR1 reads GTSNPN; CDR2 reads SVGIG (reference sequence). V was pared by 8 bases and J by 6 bases, with 23 bases between. This CDR3 is 15 amino acids long. CDR3 coding DNA: TGTGCCAGCCAATTTCGGACGGGTGGGGTCAATGAGCAGTTCTTC. Amino acid sequence: CASQFRTGGVNEQFF.

This clonotype was seen a handful of times. The J gene is TRBJ1-2, the V gene TRBV5-4; TRBD1 matches at 8 bases. Germline lookup yields CDR1 SGHNT and CDR2 YYREEE (reference sequence). There are 15 residues in the CDR3. V lost 0 bases and J lost 4; bases outside the gene matches: 5. DNA for the CDR3: TGTGCCAGCAGCTTGGGGACAGGGTTCCTCTATGGCTACACCTTC. Protein sequence: CASSLGTGFLYGYTF.

This clonotype was observed many times. The rearrangement joins TRBV12-3 or TRBV12-4 to TRBJ1-1; TRBD1 aligns across 9 bases. This CDR3 spans 12 amino acids. Trimming took 4 bases from V and 10 from J; bases not matched to a gene: 4. The DNA of the CDR3 is TGTGCCAGCAGTTGGGACAGGGTAACAGCTTTCTTT. This gives the protein CASSWDRVTAFF.

A note on this clonotype: Being one base from a much bigger clone, this may be a read error. This chain uses TRBV11-2 with TRBJ2-5; 9 nucleotides line up with TRBD1. Germline-derived CDR1 and CDR2 are SGHAT and FQNNGV. This CDR3 is built from 15 residues. The CDR3 region is CGSSIGTGFRETQYF. The CDR3 DNA reads TGTGGCAGCAGCATCGGGACAGGGTTTCGGGAGACCCAGTACTTC.

The sample holds a few counts of this clonotype. J is TRBJ2-3 and V is TRBV11-2; the D is unclear. Trimming pared 2 bases from V and 4 bases from J, leaving 4 bases between. The germline gives CDR1 SGHAT, CDR2 FQNNGV. CDR3 length equals 12 residues. In DNA form, the CDR3 reads TGTGCCAGCAGCTTAACGGCAGATACGCAGTATTTT. Amino acids: CASSLTADTQYF.

This clonotype was recorded a few times. The V and J genes are TRBV5-6 and TRBJ2-2; no clear D. This CDR3 has 13 residues. Germline assignment: CDR1 SGHDT and CDR2 YYEEEE. Trimming cost V 4 bases and J 5 bases, with 9 bases left between them. The CDR3 nucleotides are TGTGCCAGCAGCCAGTTGGGAACCGGGGAGCTGTTTTTT. The encoded protein is CASSQLGTGELFF.

The chain carries TRBV10-3 and TRBJ1-6, with 7 bases lining up with TRBD1. The CDR3 is made up of 14 amino acids. V lost 6 bases, J lost 5 bases, and 4 bases stayed unmatched. From germline, CDR1 is ENHRY and CDR2 SYGVKD. In DNA, the CDR3 is TGTGCCATCAGAGGACAGGTGGATAATTCACCCCTCCACTTT. It yields the protein CAIRGQVDNSPLHF.